The clone carrying this T cell receptor beta chain is a singleton in its sample. Its specificity is unknown. The study sequenced TCR beta in blood CD8+ and CD4+ T cells. The sample belongs to a study of CD8 T cells in Susac syndrome. Study at large: Among sequenced Susac syndrome patients, five or six had active disease and under ten were in remission.

The length of the CDR3 is 19 residues. Unmatched junction bases numbered 14, after V lost 5 bases and J lost 0 bases. Reverse transcription of roughly 0.5 to 1 ug RNA was performed with random hexamers. TCRdb itself ran the immunoSEQ multiplex PCR reads through MiXCR, one entry per CDR3 protein. This sample has some 210,000 distinct CDR3 sequences, with about 94% found just once. Study results and limitations: Susac syndrome CD4+ T cell repertoires showed no clonal expansion.

The sequence was obtained from a human donor with Susac syndrome. The chain carries TRBV12-3 or TRBV12-4 and TRBJ2-2; the match to TRBD1 covers 8 bases. Sequences were obtained from CD4+ T cells from PBMCs. The CDR3 DNA sequence: TGTGCCAGCAGTCCACTTCCCGGACAGGGCTACACGAACACCGGGGAGCTGTTTTTT. It encodes CASSPLPGQGYTNTGELFF.